The rows below give T cell receptor beta chains drawn from one sample of a study of human T cells and chemical hapten exposure. MiXCR, applied by TCRdb to the RACE reads, yields one record per CDR3 protein. Of over 130,000 distinct CDR3 sequences in the sample, 12% are singletons; the top ten hold less than 1.5%. This sample comprised whole blood, obtained in connection with sensitization to the hapten diphenylcyclopropenone (DPC). Receptors originate from a woman in her 50s with alopecia areata. Some clones in this sample may be carry-over from other donors' samples. CDR3s include the opening cysteine and the closing phenylalanine or tryptophan. Fields, in order: V gene, D gene, J gene, clone size, CDR3 protein, CDR3 DNA. D genes are given only for firm matches. Not every row has a clone size; where given, it reads once, few, many or a size class.

v_gene: TRBV7-2; d_gene: TRBD2; j_gene: TRBJ2-1; abundance: few; CDR3aa: CASTLAGTSGRNEQFF; CDR3nt: TGTGCCAGCACCTTAGCCGGGACTAGCGGGAGGAATGAGCAGTTCTTC
v_gene: TRBV6-5; d_gene: NA; j_gene: TRBJ1-6; abundance: few; CDR3aa: CASTKTWGNSPLHF; CDR3nt: TGTGCCAGCACTAAGACGTGGGGTAATTCACCCCTCCACTTT
v_gene: TRBV29-1; d_gene: TRBD1; j_gene: TRBJ2-4; abundance: many; CDR3aa: CSVMTGGTSLRYF; CDR3nt: TGCAGCGTGATGACAGGGGGCACTAGCCTCCGGTACTTC
v_gene: TRBV7-8; d_gene: NA; j_gene: TRBJ1-5; abundance: few; CDR3aa: CASSSGVGNQPQHF; CDR3nt: TGTGCCAGCAGCTCCGGTGTGGGCAATCAGCCCCAGCATTTT
v_gene: TRBV5-1; d_gene: NA; j_gene: TRBJ2-2; abundance: many; CDR3aa: CASSLRAPGRQTGELFF; CDR3nt: TGCGCCAGCAGCTTAAGGGCACCGGGACGGCAGACCGGGGAGCTGTTTTTT
v_gene: TRBV3-1; d_gene: TRBD2; j_gene: TRBJ2-7; abundance: few; CDR3aa: CASSQKRTSGSSYEQYF; CDR3nt: TGTGCCAGCAGCCAAAAGAGGACTAGCGGGAGCTCCTACGAGCAGTACTTC
v_gene: TRBV20-1; d_gene: NA; j_gene: TRBJ2-7; abundance: few; CDR3aa: CSASKSYSYEQYF; CDR3nt: TGCAGTGCTAGTAAGAGCTACTCCTACGAGCAGTACTTC
v_gene: TRBV12-3/TRBV12-4; d_gene: NA; j_gene: TRBJ2-5; abundance: NA; CDR3aa: CASSTGETQYF; CDR3nt: TGTGCCAGCAGTACGGGGGAGACCCAGTACTTC
v_gene: TRBV12-3/TRBV12-4; d_gene: NA; j_gene: TRBJ2-6; abundance: NA; CDR3aa: CASSFSGSGANVLTF; CDR3nt: TGTGCCAGCAGTTTTTCAGGCTCTGGGGCCAACGTCCTGACTTTC
v_gene: TRBV6-5; d_gene: NA; j_gene: TRBJ2-6; abundance: NA; CDR3aa: CASSYFRGSGANVLTF; CDR3nt: TGTGCCAGCAGTTACTTCAGGGGCTCTGGGGCCAACGTCCTGACTTTC
v_gene: TRBV6-2/TRBV6-3; d_gene: NA; j_gene: TRBJ2-1; abundance: few; CDR3aa: CASDLQGGLNEQFF; CDR3nt: TGTGCCAGCGATCTTCAGGGGGGGCTCAATGAGCAGTTCTTC
v_gene: TRBV29-1; d_gene: NA; j_gene: TRBJ2-7; abundance: few; CDR3aa: CSVVELYEQYF; CDR3nt: TGCAGCGTTGTAGAACTCTACGAGCAGTACTTC
v_gene: TRBV5-1; d_gene: TRBD1; j_gene: TRBJ2-7; abundance: NA; CDR3aa: CASSRTTGGVSYEQYF; CDR3nt: TGCGCCAGCAGCAGAACGACAGGGGGGGTTAGTTACGAGCAGTACTTC